These 18 T cell receptor beta chains share one sample of origin, sequenced in a study of beta chain features in type 1 diabetes. What was sequenced were expressed TCRB transcripts, since all of the isolated RNA had been reverse transcribed. Only in-frame clones appear in the TCRdb table, and some are missing; sequencing was by immunoSEQ multiplex PCR. The data show some 220,000 clones, with under 13% seen just once and over 1% held by the top ten. The sequencing sample was made of central memory CD4+ T cells from blood. The receptor source for this set is a young man in good health.

Regarding this clone: The sample carries other DNA sequences with the same CDR3. J is TRBJ2-1 and V is TRBV28; D unclear. Deletions cut 4 bases from V and 2 bases from J, with 9 bases between. Germline-derived CDR1 and CDR2 are MDHEN and SYDVKM. This CDR3 is built from 14 residues. CDR3 residues: CASSYLGPYNEQFF. The CDR3 DNA sequence: TGTGCCAGCAGTTACCTAGGACCCTACAATGAGCAGTTCTTC.

This clone was detected a few times. The rearrangement links TRBV7-9 to TRBJ2-7, with TRBD1 matching 8 bases. Germline V lookup: CDR1 SEHNR, CDR2 FQNEAQ (reference sequence). The trim removed 7 bases at V and 0 bases at J, leaving 5 bases unmatched. The CDR3 length is 14 residues. The CDR3 protein is CASTWDRSSYEQYF. The CDR3 DNA sequence: TGTGCCAGCACCTGGGACAGGAGCTCCTACGAGCAGTACTTC.

In DNA form, the CDR3 reads TGCAGTGCTAGAGATTGGGCTGGCTACACCTTC. It is translated as CSARDWAGYTF. The chain carries TRBV20-1 and TRBJ1-2, with no clear D. Trimming left V 0 bases short and J 7 bases short, with 6 bases between. The CDR3 extends over 11 amino acids. Germline CDR1 is DFQATT and CDR2 is SNEGSKA (reference sequence).

The gene calls are TRBV28 and TRBJ2-5, with 8 bases identical to TRBD2. The trim removed 5 bases at V and 4 bases at J, leaving 6 bases unmatched. From germline, CDR1 is MDHEN and CDR2 SYDVKM. This CDR3 has 14 residues. DNA of the CDR3: TGTGCCAGCAGTCCCGCGGGAGGATCAGAGACCCAGTACTTC. Amino acid sequence: CASSPAGGSETQYF. Drawing the rest from reference TRBV28 and TRBJ2-5, the complete variable domain is DVKVTQSSRYLVKRTGEKVFLECVQDMDHENMFWYRQDPGLGLRLIYFSYDVKMKEKGDIPEGYSVSREKKERFSLILESASTNQTSMYLCASSPAGGSETQYFGPGTRLLVL.

The table lists this clone with a few counts. A read error is possible here, since a much larger clone lies one base away. This rearrangement joins TRBV5-1 to TRBJ1-1; TRBD1 might be the D (6 bases). The CDR3 runs to 14 residues. From germline, CDR1 is SGHRS and CDR2 YFSETQ. Trimming removed 2 bases at V and 0 bases at J, with 8 bases between. The CDR3 protein is CASSLGQMNTEAFF. Written as DNA, the CDR3 is TGCGCCAGCAGCTTAGGACAGATGAACACTGAAGCTTTCTTT.

V usage is TRBV19 and J usage is TRBJ1-4, with a possible D match to TRBD1 (6 bases). Germline CDR1 reads LNHDA; CDR2 reads SQIVND (reference sequence). The CDR3 extends over 14 amino acids. The V end lost 6 bases, the J end lost 4 bases, and 12 bases lay between the germline ends. CDR3 DNA sequence: TGTGCCAGTAGGCACGGACAGAGTAATGAAAAACTGTTTTTT. Its protein product is CASRHGQSNEKLFF.

This clone was counted a few times. This rearrangement joins TRBV12-5 to TRBJ2-2; a weak D match, TRBD2 (5 bases). The germline V gene has CDR1 LGHNT and CDR2 FRNRAP. Trimming removed 8 bases from V and 4 bases from J, with 5 bases in between. The CDR3 is 11 residues long. CDR3 DNA: TGTGCTAGTCGGGGCACCGGGGAGCTGTTTTTT. This codes for CASRGTGELFF.

The CDR3 DNA is TGCAGTGCTAGAGTCGGGACAGGCTACACCTTC. Its protein product is CSARVGTGYTF. The chain couples TRBV20-1 to TRBJ1-2, with a possible D match to TRBD1 (6 bases). The CDR3 has 11 amino acids. Trimming took 1 base from V and 8 from J, leaving 8 bases between them. The germline V gene has CDR1 DFQATT and CDR2 SNEGSKA (reference sequence).

This clone was seen a few times. The rearrangement joins TRBV11-2 to TRBJ2-2; the D is unclear. Germline V gene sequence: CDR1 SGHAT, CDR2 FQNNGV. The CDR3 runs 14 residues. Trimming took off 5 bases at V and 5 bases at J, with 12 bases between the two ends. Here the CDR3 DNA reads TGTGCCAGCAGCCCCGATCGCGGAACCGGGGAGCTGTTTTTT. Translating it yields CASSPDRGTGELFF.

The CDR3 loop is CASSLGQAGADEQFF. CDR3 DNA: TGTGCCAGCAGCTTGGGACAGGCAGGGGCCGATGAGCAGTTCTTC. This chain joins TRBV5-8 and TRBJ2-1, with D perhaps matching TRBD1 (6 bases). Germline CDR1 SGHTS, CDR2 YDEGEE. The CDR3 runs 15 residues. V lost 0 bases and J 8 bases, leaving 15 bases between the germline ends.

A few counts support this clone. Since a much larger clone is just one base distant, this may be a read error. The chain employs TRBV7-8 and TRBJ1-5; 7 bases agree with TRBD1. The CDR3 contains 13 residues. Germline assignment: CDR1 SGHVS and CDR2 FQNEAQ. The V and J ends lost 5 bases and 5 bases, in that order; junction bases with no gene match: 3. This CDR3 reads CASSARGDQPQHF. The CDR3 coding sequence is TGTGCCAGCAGCGCCAGGGGGGATCAGCCCCAGCATTTT.

V gene TRBV28 combines with J gene TRBJ2-7; the match to TRBD1 covers 8 bases. Germline V gene data show CDR1 as MDHEN and CDR2 as SYDVKM. The CDR3 spans 15 residues. V lost 4 bases and J lost 6; bases outside the gene matches: 11. DNA of the CDR3: TGTGCCAGCAGTTCTCCCTGGACAGGGTCAAGCGAGCAGTACTTC. This encodes CASSSPWTGSSEQYF.

This clone has more than one count but fewer than ten. The CDR3 sequence: CASSPGRGNTEAFF. CDR3 DNA: TGCGCCAGCAGCCCGGGTAGGGGGAACACTGAAGCTTTCTTT. The rearrangement joins TRBV4-3 to TRBJ1-1; tentatively, D is TRBD1 (5 bases). This CDR3 is 14 amino acids long. Trimming cost V 4 bases and J 1 base, with 10 bases left between them. The germline V gene encodes CDR1 LGHNA and CDR2 YSLEER.

The rearrangement joins TRBV7-9 to TRBJ2-3, with 13 bases lining up with TRBD2. Germline CDR1 SEHNR, CDR2 FQNEAQ (reference sequence). V was pared by 0 bases and J by 5 bases, with 5 bases of the junction left unmatched. This CDR3 is built from 17 residues. The CDR3 DNA sequence: TGTGCCAGCAGCTTAGCATGGACTAGCGGGAGCGGAGATACGCAGTATTTT. It translates to CASSLAWTSGSGDTQYF.

There are a few counts of this clone. The chain joins TRBV29-1 to TRBJ2-5; D unresolved. V was cut by 6 bases and J by 1 base, with 6 bases left in between. The length of the CDR3 is 11 residues. The germline gives CDR1 SQVTM, CDR2 ANQGSEA. CDR3 sequence: CSVNTQETQYF. CDR3 coding DNA: TGCAGCGTGAACACCCAAGAGACCCAGTACTTC.

The rearrangement uses TRBV28 and TRBJ1-2; D not resolved. V lost 3 bases, J lost 6 bases, and 5 bases lay in between. Germline V gene lookup returns CDR1 MDHEN and CDR2 SYDVKM. The CDR3 runs 11 residues. The CDR3 is CASSFLDGYTF. The DNA for the CDR3 is TGTGCCAGCAGTTTTCTCGATGGCTACACCTTC.

Details on this clone: One end of the junction is discordant with germline, which a read error may explain. This rearrangement joins TRBV5-4 to TRBJ1-1; maybe TRBD1 (5 bases). The CDR3 consists of 13 residues. Germline values: CDR1 SGHNT, CDR2 YYREEE (reference sequence). The CDR3 region is CASSQDRNTEAFF. CDR3 bases: TGCGCCAGCAGCCAAGACAGGAACACTGAAGCTTTCTTT. The full variable domain, with the rest looked up from reference TRBV5-4 and TRBJ1-1, is ETGVTQSPTHLIKTRGQQVTLRCSSQSGHNTVSWYQQALGQGPQFIFQYYREEENGRGNFPPRFSGLQFPNYSSELNVNALELDDSALYLCASSQDRNTEAFFGQGTRLTVV.

There are a few counts of this clone. The V and J genes are TRBV7-9 and TRBJ1-1; no clear D gene. The germline V and J ends were trimmed by 2 bases and 1 base, with 5 bases remaining between them. The CDR3 has 13 residues. Germline values: CDR1 SEHNR, CDR2 FQNEAQ (reference sequence). The CDR3 here is CASSLRENTEAFF. The CDR3, as DNA: TGTGCCAGCAGCTTACGGGAGAACACTGAAGCTTTCTTT.